The clone carrying this T cell receptor beta chain has a handful of counts. Its antigen is currently unknown. This sample stems from a study of cytomegalovirus exposure and HLA in healthy donors. Broader study findings: The Asian-associated ancestry cluster reportedly had fewer N-insertions than the approximately 700-donor mean in a later analysis. As a later analysis showed, a missense DCLRE1C variant was linked to trimming of TCR beta V- and J-genes.

The germline V and J ends were trimmed by 2 bases and 6 bases, with 14 bases remaining between them. CDR1 MDHEN and CDR2 SYDVKM come from the germline V gene. The CDR3 has 14 amino acids. PCR primers comprised 60 Vbeta and 13 Jbeta primers. Produced via immunoSEQ multiplex PCR; TCRdb's table is partial and in-frame only. The sample lists some 190,000 clones, roughly 75% occurring once. The sequence derives from a man aged 30 to 45 in good health and CMV-seropositive. This chain uses TRBV28 with TRBJ2-7; D is possibly TRBD2 (6 bases). The sequenced sample was PBMCs. For the CDR3, the DNA is TGTGCCAGCAGTTTAGCGGGGCCTGGGCGCGAGCAGTACTTC. It codes for CASSLAGPGREQYF.